The rows below give T cell receptor beta chains drawn from one sample of a study of T cell repertoires in cytomegalovirus infection. TCRdb itself ran the reads through MiXCR, one entry per CDR3 protein. Here the sample spans tens of thousands of distinct CDR3 sequences, approximately 20% being singletons. These receptors' targets are unknown. This material consisted of CD8+ T cells from cultured PBMCs, taken from culture after CMV antigen stimulation. Receptors were obtained from a human donor in good health (CMV status not recorded). Some clones in this sample may be carry-over from other donors' samples. The CDR3 runs from the conserved cysteine through the conserved F or W. A D gene is named only where the DNA matches it firmly. The size entry is marked missing in some rows and otherwise reads once, few, many or a size class.

v_gene: TRBV6-1
abundance: .
j_gene: TRBJ1-2
d_gene: .
CDR3nt: TGTGCCAGCAGTGACGGGGGGTATGGCTACACCTTC
CDR3aa: CASSDGGYGYTF

v_gene: TRBV7-9
abundance: .
j_gene: TRBJ1-5
d_gene: .
CDR3nt: TGTGCCAGCAGCTTAGAGGGCCAGCCCCAGCATTTT
CDR3aa: CASSLEGQPQHF

v_gene: TRBV5-6
abundance: many
j_gene: TRBJ1-2
d_gene: .
CDR3nt: TGTGCCAGCAGCTTGATTACGGTGGACGGGAGCGTCTATGGCTACACCTTC
CDR3aa: CASSLITVDGSVYGYTF

v_gene: TRBV9
abundance: .
j_gene: TRBJ1-1
d_gene: .
CDR3nt: TGTGCCAGCGACCCTAGGGGCCTTAGCACTGAAGCTTTCTTT
CDR3aa: CASDPRGLSTEAFF

v_gene: TRBV7-9
abundance: few
j_gene: TRBJ2-5
d_gene: .
CDR3nt: TGTGCCAGCAGCTTAGCCTCGGAGAGTCTTCAAGAGACCCAGTACTTC
CDR3aa: CASSLASESLQETQYF

v_gene: TRBV7-2
abundance: once
j_gene: TRBJ2-1
d_gene: TRBD2
CDR3nt: TGTGCCAGCAGCTTAAGCGGGGGGCCCCTCTACAATGAGCAGTTCTTC
CDR3aa: CASSLSGGPLYNEQFF

v_gene: TRBV7-9
abundance: few
j_gene: TRBJ1-4
d_gene: .
CDR3nt: TGTGCCAGCAGCCCACCCCGTGGGGTAACTAATGAAAAACTGTTTTTT
CDR3aa: CASSPPRGVTNEKLFF

v_gene: TRBV19
abundance: .
j_gene: TRBJ2-4
d_gene: .
CDR3nt: TGTGCCAGTAGTATCCGGGGGATTCCGCTAGCCAAAAACATTCAGTACTTC
CDR3aa: CASSIRGIPLAKNIQYF

v_gene: TRBV6-8
abundance: .
j_gene: TRBJ2-5
d_gene: TRBD2
CDR3nt: TGTGCCAGCAGTTACTCCGGGACTAGCGGCCAAGAGACCCAGTACTTC
CDR3aa: CASSYSGTSGQETQYF

v_gene: TRBV6-5
abundance: .
j_gene: TRBJ2-7
d_gene: .
CDR3nt: TGTGCCAGCAGTTACGGGACACCCACGGCCTACGAGCAGTACTTC
CDR3aa: CASSYGTPTAYEQYF

v_gene: TRBV7-2
abundance: .
j_gene: TRBJ2-3
d_gene: .
CDR3nt: TGTGCCAGCAGGTCTAGCTGGGGCGGGGTTAGCACAGATACGCAGTATTTT
CDR3aa: CASRSSWGGVSTDTQYF

v_gene: TRBV28
abundance: once
j_gene: TRBJ1-2
d_gene: .
CDR3nt: TGTGCCAGCAGTTTAAGGGGCAGGGACGGCTACACCTTC
CDR3aa: CASSLRGRDGYTF

v_gene: TRBV7-6
abundance: .
j_gene: TRBJ2-1
d_gene: TRBD2
CDR3nt: TGTGCCAGCAGCTTAGACGTAGCGGGCTACGAGCAGTTCTTC
CDR3aa: CASSLDVAGYEQFF

v_gene: TRBV12-5
abundance: .
j_gene: TRBJ1-1
d_gene: TRBD1
CDR3nt: TGTGCTAGTGGTCCCCGGACAGGGTTATTCACTGAAGCTTTCTTT
CDR3aa: CASGPRTGLFTEAFF

v_gene: TRBV9
abundance: few
j_gene: TRBJ2-1
d_gene: TRBD2
CDR3nt: TGTGCCAGCAGCGTGGGCGGGGGGAACTACAATGAGCAGTTCTTC
CDR3aa: CASSVGGGNYNEQFF

v_gene: TRBV7-2
abundance: few
j_gene: TRBJ2-5
d_gene: .
CDR3nt: TGTGCCAGCAGCATGCGAGGCGGGTTCCCGGAGACCCAGTACTTC
CDR3aa: CASSMRGGFPETQYF

v_gene: TRBV6-6
abundance: many
j_gene: TRBJ2-7
d_gene: TRBD1
CDR3nt: TGTGCCAGCAGTTACGACAAACGGGACAGGGACCCCGGCGAGCAGTACTTC
CDR3aa: CASSYDKRDRDPGEQYF

v_gene: TRBV27
abundance: .
j_gene: TRBJ2-1
d_gene: .
CDR3nt: TGTGCCAGCAGCAGCGGGTCCGCCTACAATGAGCAGTTCTTC
CDR3aa: CASSSGSAYNEQFF

v_gene: TRBV11-2
abundance: .
j_gene: TRBJ1-6
d_gene: .
CDR3nt: TGTGCCAGCAGCACTAGAGGGATACCAAATTCACCCCTCCACTTT
CDR3aa: CASSTRGIPNSPLHF

v_gene: TRBV7-9
abundance: many
j_gene: TRBJ1-2
d_gene: TRBD1
CDR3nt: TGTGCCAGCAGCCCAGGGGGCCAGTATGGCTACACCTTC
CDR3aa: CASSPGGQYGYTF

v_gene: TRBV27
abundance: .
j_gene: TRBJ2-7
d_gene: .
CDR3nt: TGTGCCAGCAGTTCATCCCCCTACGAGCAGTACTTC
CDR3aa: CASSSSPYEQYF

v_gene: TRBV7-9
abundance: few
j_gene: TRBJ2-7
d_gene: TRBD1
CDR3nt: TGTGCCAGCAGCTTATTTGTAACGAAGGGACAGGATCCTTCCTACGAGCAGTACTTC
CDR3aa: CASSLFVTKGQDPSYEQYF

v_gene: TRBV7-6
abundance: .
j_gene: TRBJ2-6
d_gene: .
CDR3nt: TGTGCCAGCAGCTTAGTAGAGTCTGGGGCCAACGTCCTGACTTTC
CDR3aa: CASSLVESGANVLTF

v_gene: TRBV10-1
abundance: .
j_gene: TRBJ2-2
d_gene: TRBD2
CDR3nt: TGCGCCAGCAATTCGGCCCCTGGGGGGGGCACCGGGGAGCTGTTTTTT
CDR3aa: CASNSAPGGGTGELFF

v_gene: TRBV6-5
abundance: few
j_gene: TRBJ2-2
d_gene: .
CDR3nt: TGTGCCAGCAGCTCCCGGGACACTACCTCCACCGGGGAGCTGTTTTTT
CDR3aa: CASSSRDTTSTGELFF

v_gene: TRBV6-5
abundance: .
j_gene: TRBJ2-1
d_gene: TRBD2
CDR3nt: TGTGCCAGCAGGCTTCTCAGGACTAGCGGTCTAGAGCAGTTCTTC
CDR3aa: CASRLLRTSGLEQFF